The 31 T cell receptor beta chains below all came from one sample that was sequenced in a study of blood T cell repertoires in COVID-19. The table came from immunoSEQ multiplex PCR; TCRdb's copy has only in-frame clones and leaves some out. The sample lists some 110,000 clones; less than 85% were seen once. Sequences were obtained from peripheral blood. The receptors were gathered from a man between 25 and 39 years old with acute or convalescent COVID-19.

The chain joins TRBV7-9 to TRBJ2-1; 9 bases line up with TRBD2. Looked up from germline, CDR1 is SEHNR and CDR2 is FQNEAQ (reference sequence). Trimming took 4 bases from V and 6 from J; bases not matched to a gene: 10. The CDR3 totals 16 residues. CDR3 in amino acids: CASSSYQGLAVNEQFF. The CDR3 coding sequence is TGTGCCAGCAGCTCCTACCAGGGACTAGCAGTCAATGAGCAGTTCTTC.

The chain recombines TRBV3-1 (or the pseudogene TRBV3-2) with TRBJ1-3; D call uncertain. In germline, CDR1 is LGHDT, CDR2 YNNKEL (reference sequence). This CDR3 spans 16 amino acids. V lost 1 base to trimming and J lost 1 base, with 11 bases between them. The CDR3 sequence is CASSQVTDYSGNTIYF. The CDR3 nucleotides read TGTGCCAGCAGCCAAGTCACAGACTATTCTGGAAACACCATATATTTT.

The chain has TRBV19 and TRBJ1-3, with D maybe TRBD1 (6 bases). Germline V CDR1 and CDR2: LNHDA, SQIVND (reference sequence). The CDR3 runs 15 residues. Trimming pared 3 bases from V and 2 bases from J, leaving 11 bases between. The CDR3 DNA reads TGTGCCAGTAGTATGTCTTGGGGGCCTGGAAACACCATATATTTT. Protein sequence: CASSMSWGPGNTIYF.

This clone ranks as medium-sized. The J gene is TRBJ1-2, the V gene TRBV5-4; 9 nucleotides agree with TRBD1. Germline trimming cut 4 bases from V and 4 bases from J; bases unmatched to any gene: 2. The CDR3 covers 13 residues. Germline assignment: CDR1 SGHNT and CDR2 YYREEE (reference sequence). CDR3 region: CASSRTGVYGYTF. The CDR3 bases are TGTGCCAGCAGCCGGACAGGGGTCTATGGCTACACCTTC.

The genes are TRBV7-6 and TRBJ1-3; D may be TRBD1 (5 bases). The CDR3 extends over 19 amino acids. Trimming pared 5 bases from V and 0 bases from J, leaving 23 bases between. Looked up from germline, CDR1 is SGHVS and CDR2 is FNYEAQ. The CDR3 here is CASSGGLSWGEGSGNTIYF. Here the CDR3 DNA reads TGTGCCAGCAGCGGAGGACTCTCCTGGGGGGAAGGCTCTGGAAACACCATATATTTT. Based on the CDR3 plus reference TRBV7-6 and TRBJ1-3, the full variable domain is GAGVSQSPRYKVTKRGQDVALRCDPISGHVSLYWYRQALGQGPEFLTYFNYEAQQDKSGLPNDRFSAERPEGSISTLTIQRTEQRDSAMYRCASSGGLSWGEGSGNTIYFGEGSWLTVV.

The V and J genes are TRBV6-6 and TRBJ1-1; 9 bases line up with TRBD1. V was pared by 4 bases and J by 4 bases, with 4 bases of the junction left unmatched. CDR1 and CDR2 from the germline V gene are MNHNY and SVGAGI (reference sequence). The CDR3 totals 14 residues. The CDR3 loop reads CASSSQGASTEAFF. The CDR3 DNA is TGTGCCAGCAGTTCACAGGGGGCTAGCACTGAAGCTTTCTTT.

This CDR3 reads CASSQEVRSPLHF. The CDR3 DNA follows: TGTGCCAGCAGCCAAGAAGTGCGTTCACCCCTCCACTTT. The genes are TRBV3-1 (or the pseudogene TRBV3-2) and TRBJ1-6; D is unresolved. From germline, CDR1 is LGHDT and CDR2 YNNKEL (reference sequence). The V end was cut by 0 bases, the J end by 9 bases, with 6 bases between. The CDR3 is made up of 13 amino acids.

This clone was seen only a few times. The V gene is TRBV9, the J gene TRBJ1-4; maybe TRBD1 (6 bases). V lost 0 bases to trimming and J lost 6 bases, with 9 bases between them. This CDR3 comprises 14 residues. Germline V CDR1 and CDR2: SGDLS, YYNGEE. CDR3 DNA: TGTGCCAGCAGCGTAGAGGCAGGGGATGAAAAACTGTTTTTT. Residues: CASSVEAGDEKLFF.

The V and J genes are TRBV19 and TRBJ2-2; 12 nucleotides agree with TRBD2. This CDR3 spans 16 amino acids. Germline assignment: CDR1 LNHDA and CDR2 SQIVND (reference sequence). V was pared by 5 bases and J by 5 bases, with 6 bases of the junction left unmatched. CDR3 nucleotide sequence: TGTGCCAGTAGTGCCGGACTAGCGGGGTATACCGGGGAGCTGTTTTTT. Its protein product is CASSAGLAGYTGELFF.

The CDR3 reads CASSTLADQETQYF. The CDR3 nucleotides are TGTGCCAGCAGCACACTAGCGGACCAAGAGACCCAGTACTTC. The chain recombines TRBV21-1 with TRBJ2-5; TRBD2 was called by the table and not checked on the DNA. TRBV21-1 is recorded as a pseudogene. The CDR3 contains 14 residues.

The chain is built from TRBV10-3 and TRBJ1-2; D ambiguous. V gave up 3 bases and J gave up 0 bases, with 11 bases separating them. Germline CDR1 and CDR2: ENHRY and SYGVKD. This CDR3 contains 15 residues. The CDR3 loop is CAISDVQAANYGYTF. CDR3 nucleotide sequence: TGTGCCATCAGTGATGTCCAGGCAGCTAACTATGGCTACACCTTC.

The CDR3 loop is CASTTTLSGELFF. CDR3 bases: TGTGCCAGCACCACGACACTCTCCGGGGAGCTGTTTTTT. The V call is TRBV9, the J call TRBJ2-2; no firm D call. Germline V lookup: CDR1 SGDLS, CDR2 YYNGEE. Between the trimmed V and J ends, which lost 6 bases and 6 bases, there was a span of 12 bases. The CDR3 has 13 amino acids.

The V and J genes are TRBV19 and TRBJ2-3; D ambiguous. This CDR3 has 14 residues. Trimming stripped 5 bases from V and 0 bases from J, with 9 bases between. Germline V gene sequence: CDR1 LNHDA, CDR2 SQIVND (reference sequence). For the CDR3, the DNA is TGTGCCAGTAGTCCCCGACTGAGCACAGATACGCAGTATTTT. Translated, it gives CASSPRLSTDTQYF.

V gene TRBV7-3 combines with J gene TRBJ2-2; no reliable D call. The V end was cut by 10 bases, the J end by 0 bases, with 9 bases between. This CDR3 is built from 13 residues. Germline V gene lookup returns CDR1 SGHTA and CDR2 FQGTGA. The CDR3 protein is CATQTANTGELFF. CDR3 coding DNA: TGTGCCACCCAAACGGCGAACACCGGGGAGCTGTTTTTT.

The chain employs TRBV18 and TRBJ1-1; weak D call: TRBD1 (6 bases). The CDR3 contains 13 residues. V was shortened by 5 bases and J by 1 base, with 8 bases between the two germline ends. CDR1 and CDR2 from the germline V gene are KGHSH and LQKENI. CDR3 bases: TGTGCCAGCTCAGAGGGACAGAACACTGAAGCTTTCTTT. It yields the protein CASSEGQNTEAFF. Full variable domain (remainder filled in from reference TRBV18 and TRBJ1-1): NAGVMQNPRHLVRRRGQEARLRCSPMKGHSHVYWYRQLPEEGLKFMVYLQKENIIDESGMPKERFSAEFPKEGPSILRIQQVVRGDSAAYFCASSEGQNTEAFFGQGTRLTVV.

The CDR3 DNA reads TGTGCCAGCAGCGGTAGCGGGAGAGAGACCCAGTACTTC. Protein: CASSGSGRETQYF. The chain carries TRBV3-1 (or the pseudogene TRBV3-2) and TRBJ2-5; 9 positions match TRBD2. Losses at the gene ends were 5 bases for V and 4 bases for J; bases not matched to a gene: 2. Per germline, CDR1 LGHDT and CDR2 YNNKEL (reference sequence). The CDR3 contains 13 residues.

This chain links TRBV19 with TRBJ1-5; no clear D. In germline, CDR1 is LNHDA, CDR2 SQIVND (reference sequence). The CDR3 contains 14 residues. Trimming stripped 3 bases from V and 4 bases from J, with 10 bases between. CDR3 loop: CASSISLTNQPQHF. The CDR3 DNA is TGTGCCAGTAGTATTTCGCTGACAAATCAGCCCCAGCATTTT.

The chain joins TRBV30 to TRBJ2-1; TRBD2 agrees at 16 bases. Germline CDR1 GTSNPN, CDR2 SVGIG (reference sequence). V dropped 1 base and J dropped 3; count of bases not matched to a gene: 6. The CDR3 extends over 18 amino acids. The CDR3 sequence: CAWSEGLAGGIFYNEQFF. For the CDR3, the DNA is TGTGCCTGGAGTGAGGGACTAGCGGGGGGGATTTTCTACAATGAGCAGTTCTTC.

The chain uses TRBV25-1 and TRBJ1-2, with TRBD1 as a possible D gene (6 bases). The CDR3 length is 16 residues. V gave up 3 bases and J gave up 4 bases, with 18 bases separating them. Germline CDR1 is MGHDK and CDR2 is SYGVNS. CDR3 nucleotides: TGTGCCAGCAGTGACCCTTATTCGACAGGTCGCTATGGCTACACCTTC. As protein: CASSDPYSTGRYGYTF.

This rearrangement joins TRBV5-5 to TRBJ1-6; perhaps TRBD1 as D (5 bases). Germline V lookup: CDR1 SGHKS, CDR2 YYEKEE (reference sequence). V was clipped by 1 base and J by 8 bases, with 13 bases between them. The CDR3 consists of 15 residues. CDR3 coding DNA: TGTGCCAGCAGCTTGTTTTCGGGGGAGCATTCACCCCTCCACTTT. Its translation: CASSLFSGEHSPLHF.

V is TRBV24-1 and J is TRBJ1-1; D may be TRBD1 (6 bases). Germline CDR1 is KGHDR and CDR2 is SFDVKD. CDR3 length: 13 amino acids. V was cut by 5 bases and J by 5 bases, with 11 bases left in between. CDR3 DNA sequence: TGTGCCACCAGTGCAGGGGCCGGTACTGAAGCTTTCTTT. Translating gives CATSAGAGTEAFF.

The count of this clone is one. The chain combines TRBV4-2 with TRBJ2-4, with 10 bases matching TRBD2. This CDR3 is built from 18 residues. Per the germline V gene, CDR1 is LGHNA and CDR2 is YNFKEQ. J gave up 0 bases and V 0 bases, and 5 bases lay outside the gene matches. CDR3 loop: CASSQELAGGVAKNIQYF. The CDR3 DNA sequence: TGTGCCAGCAGCCAAGAGTTAGCGGGGGGAGTAGCCAAAAACATTCAGTACTTC.

This clone was detected once. CDR3 sequence (DNA): TGCGCCAGCTCCACCACAGGGGGCTCCTACGAGCAGTACTTC. Encoded protein: CASSTTGGSYEQYF. This chain links TRBV5-1 with TRBJ2-7; 8 bases match TRBD1. J was trimmed by 0 bases and V by 7 bases; bases with no gene match: 6. This CDR3 contains 14 residues. Germline V gene data show CDR1 as SGHRS and CDR2 as YFSETQ.

The chain is built from TRBV30 and TRBJ1-6, with no clear D. Between the trimmed V and J ends, which lost 7 bases and 0 bases, there was a span of 13 bases. This CDR3 contains 15 residues. CDR1 is GTSNPN, CDR2 SVGIG, per germline (reference sequence). CDR3 region: CAYRGSSSYNSPLHF. The CDR3 region has the DNA TGTGCCTATCGGGGTTCGAGCTCCTATAATTCACCCCTCCACTTT.

The rearrangement links TRBV19 to TRBJ1-6; TRBD1 matches 9 bases. This CDR3 is 13 amino acids long. Trimming at V came to 5 bases and at J to 12 bases, leaving 5 bases not matched to a gene. Germline assignment: CDR1 LNHDA and CDR2 SQIVND (reference sequence). The CDR3 DNA reads as TGTGCCAGTAGTCCGGGACAGGGCTTACCCCTCCACTTT. Translated: CASSPGQGLPLHF.

CDR3 sequence (DNA): TGTGCCAGCACTCCGACAGGGATGAACACTGAAGCTTTCTTT. It translates to CASTPTGMNTEAFF. This chain uses TRBV25-1 with TRBJ1-1; TRBD1 matches at 7 bases. Germline-derived CDR1 and CDR2 are MGHDK and SYGVNS. This CDR3 spans 14 amino acids. With 7 bases clipped from V and 0 bases from J, the junction kept 5 bases outside the gene matches.

The V and J genes are TRBV5-4 and TRBJ2-2; 8 nucleotides agree with TRBD2. The CDR3 runs 13 residues. V shed 8 bases and J 1 base; nucleotides not matched to a gene: 1. The germline V gene encodes CDR1 SGHNT and CDR2 YYREEE (reference sequence). DNA of the CDR3: TGTGCCAGTCGGGGGGGGAACACCGGGGAGCTGTTTTTT. This codes for CASRGGNTGELFF. The full variable domain, its missing parts supplied by reference TRBV5-4 and TRBJ2-2, is ETGVTQSPTHLIKTRGQQVTLRCSSQSGHNTVSWYQQALGQGPQFIFQYYREEENGRGNFPPRFSGLQFPNYSSELNVNALELDDSALYLCASRGGNTGELFFGEGSRLTVL.

The V call is TRBV16, the J call TRBJ1-5; 9 nucleotides line up with TRBD1. Germline V CDR1 and CDR2: KGHSY, FQNENV. Unmatched junction bases numbered 5, after V lost 4 bases and J lost 7 bases. This CDR3 spans 14 amino acids. CDR3 nucleotides: TGTGCCAGCAGCCCACAGGGGGCCGGGCAGCCCCAGCATTTT. Residues: CASSPQGAGQPQHF.

V is TRBV4-2 and J is TRBJ1-1; D gene unclear. Germline V gene lookup returns CDR1 LGHNA and CDR2 YNFKEQ. There are 14 residues in the CDR3. V shed 2 bases and J shed 4 bases, with 11 bases lying between them. In nucleotides, the CDR3 is TGTGCCAGCAGCCAAAGGCGGGCTGGCACTGAAGCTTTCTTT. Translated: CASSQRRAGTEAFF.

The genes are TRBV10-2 and TRBJ1-1, with D tentatively TRBD1 (6 bases). Trimming stripped 7 bases from V and 4 bases from J, with 16 bases between. Germline CDR1 is WSHSY and CDR2 is SAAADI. The CDR3 totals 14 residues. Here the CDR3 DNA reads TGCGCCAGCAAATCGAACAGGGAGAGCACTGAAGCTTTCTTT. It specifies CASKSNRESTEAFF.

This chain joins TRBV24-1 and TRBJ2-1, with 7 bases identical to TRBD2. This CDR3 contains 20 residues. Trimming at V came to 4 bases and at J to 0 bases, leaving 17 bases not matched to a gene. CDR1 KGHDR and CDR2 SFDVKD come from the germline V gene. The CDR3 loop is CATSDRSGRGGIRSYNEQFF. CDR3 coding DNA: TGTGCCACCAGTGACCGTAGCGGGCGAGGCGGTATCCGCTCCTACAATGAGCAGTTCTTC.